This T cell receptor (beta chain) appears in the sequencing data of a study of T-cell reconstitution after alpha-beta-depleted transplantation in children. A library of TCRbeta sequences, prepared with unique molecular identifiers, was generated. TCRdb re-analysed the PCR reads in MiXCR, keeping a single row per CDR3 protein. Of about 480,000 distinct CDR3 sequences listed, 12% are singletons. V was pared by 6 bases and J by 4 bases, with 9 bases between. This CDR3 is built from 12 residues. The starting material was PBMCs from the stem cell graft donor, obtained from the stem cell graft. This TCR was sampled from a human donor who donated a stem cell graft to a child with combined immunodeficiency. This chain links TRBV12-3 or TRBV12-4 with TRBJ1-2; D ambiguous. The CDR3: CASRTRPYGYTF. Written as DNA, the CDR3 is TGTGCCAGCAGGACAAGACCCTATGGCTACACCTTC.